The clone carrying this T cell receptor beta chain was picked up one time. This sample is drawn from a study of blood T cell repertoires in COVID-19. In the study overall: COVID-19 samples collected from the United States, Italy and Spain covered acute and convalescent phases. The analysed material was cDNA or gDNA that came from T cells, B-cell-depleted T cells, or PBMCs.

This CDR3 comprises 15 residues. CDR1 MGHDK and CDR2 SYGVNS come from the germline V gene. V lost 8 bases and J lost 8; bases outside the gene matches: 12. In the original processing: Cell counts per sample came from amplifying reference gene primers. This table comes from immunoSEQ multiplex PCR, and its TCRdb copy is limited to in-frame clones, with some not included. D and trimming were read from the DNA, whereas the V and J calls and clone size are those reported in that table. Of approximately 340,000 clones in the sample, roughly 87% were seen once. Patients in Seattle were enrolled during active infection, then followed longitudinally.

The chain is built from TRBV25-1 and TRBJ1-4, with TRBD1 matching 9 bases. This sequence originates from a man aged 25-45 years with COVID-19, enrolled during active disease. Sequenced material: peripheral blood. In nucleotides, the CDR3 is TGTGCCAGCTCACCAAGGGGACAGGGAACCGAAAAACTGTTTTTT. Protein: CASSPRGQGTEKLFF.